A single sample is the source of the 8 T cell receptor beta chains below, sequenced in a study of T cell changes during pregnancy in multiple sclerosis. Sequencing was performed with immunoSEQ multiplex PCR; in TCRdb, only in-frame clones are kept and a portion is missing. Of about 38,000 clones in the sample, roughly nine tenths were seen once. This material consisted of CD8+ T cells from peripheral blood mononuclear cells, taken in the third trimester of pregnancy. These receptors originate from a female donor with multiple sclerosis, enrolled in a pregnancy study.

CDR3 loop: CASSRTGEGEQFF. The CDR3 coding sequence is TGTGCCAGCAGCAGGACAGGGGAGGGGGAGCAGTTCTTC. This chain connects TRBV6-5 to TRBJ2-1, with 9 bases aligning to TRBD1. The CDR3 loop spans 13 amino acids. J lost 10 bases, V lost 6 bases, and 7 bases had no gene match. Germline V gene data show CDR1 as MNHEY and CDR2 as SVGAGI.

J is TRBJ2-6 and V is TRBV23-1, with 8 bases that match TRBD1. TRBV23-1 is identified as an open reading frame with a role that is uncertain. The V and J ends lost 5 bases and 4 bases, in that order; junction bases with no gene match: 13. The length of the CDR3 is 18 residues. CDR3 DNA sequence: TGCGCCAGCAGTGGTGACCGGGACAGGATTCTGGGGGCCAACGTCCTGACTTTC. Encoded protein: CASSGDRDRILGANVLTF.

The chain carries TRBV6-5 and TRBJ2-3; D unresolved. V lost 2 bases to trimming and J lost 2 bases, with 14 bases between them. The germline V gene encodes CDR1 MNHEY and CDR2 SVGAGI. This CDR3 comprises 16 residues. CDR3 in amino acids: CASSYRAIADTDTQYF. The CDR3 DNA sequence: TGTGCCAGCAGTTACCGCGCGATAGCTGACACAGATACGCAGTATTTT.

Only a few counts were recorded for this clone. The rearrangement uses TRBV25-1 and TRBJ1-1; D call uncertain. Trimming left V 1 base short and J 1 base short, with 4 bases between. This CDR3 region has 13 residues. Germline assignment: CDR1 MGHDK and CDR2 SYGVNS. CDR3 residues: CASSESGNTEAFF. In DNA, the CDR3 is TGTGCCAGCAGTGAATCGGGGAACACTGAAGCTTTCTTT. The full variable domain, with the rest looked up from reference TRBV25-1 and TRBJ1-1, is EADIYQTPRYLVIGTGKKITLECSQTMGHDKMYWYQQDPGMELHLIHYSYGVNSTEKGDLSSESTVSRIRTEHFPLTLESARPSHTSQYLCASSESGNTEAFFGQGTRLTVV.

V and J are TRBV6-1 and TRBJ2-7, with D possibly matching TRBD1 (6 bases). CDR3 length: 13 residues. From germline, CDR1 is MNHNS and CDR2 SASEGT. The V and J ends lost 4 bases and 2 bases respectively, with 9 bases between them. DNA for the CDR3: TGTGCCAGCAGTGGGACAGCCACCTACGAGCAGTACTTC. Translated: CASSGTATYEQYF.

The chain combines TRBV7-2 with TRBJ2-7; no reliable D call. Germline loops: CDR1 SGHTA, CDR2 FQGNSA. The CDR3 totals 14 residues. Trimming took off 3 bases at V and 4 bases at J, with 13 bases between the two ends. The CDR3 sequence is CASSFYRGTYEQYF. In DNA, the CDR3 is TGTGCCAGCAGCTTTTACCGCGGTACATACGAGCAGTACTTC.

The rearrangement links TRBV28 to TRBJ1-1; D call uncertain. There are 17 residues in the CDR3. Germline V gives CDR1 MDHEN, CDR2 SYDVKM. The germline V and J ends were trimmed by 2 bases and 3 bases, with 19 bases remaining between them. The CDR3 loop reads CASSLLPLSGDDTEAFF. The CDR3 coding sequence is TGTGCCAGCAGTTTACTCCCCTTAAGTGGAGACGACACTGAAGCTTTCTTT.

The chain joins TRBV27 to TRBJ2-7; the match to TRBD2 covers 9 bases. Germline loops: CDR1 MNHEY, CDR2 SMNVEV (reference sequence). This CDR3 region has 14 residues. The ends lost 0 bases at V and 5 bases at J; junction bases unmatched: 2. The CDR3: CASSLSSGSDEQYF. The CDR3 DNA follows: TGTGCCAGCAGTTTATCTAGCGGGAGCGACGAGCAGTACTTC.